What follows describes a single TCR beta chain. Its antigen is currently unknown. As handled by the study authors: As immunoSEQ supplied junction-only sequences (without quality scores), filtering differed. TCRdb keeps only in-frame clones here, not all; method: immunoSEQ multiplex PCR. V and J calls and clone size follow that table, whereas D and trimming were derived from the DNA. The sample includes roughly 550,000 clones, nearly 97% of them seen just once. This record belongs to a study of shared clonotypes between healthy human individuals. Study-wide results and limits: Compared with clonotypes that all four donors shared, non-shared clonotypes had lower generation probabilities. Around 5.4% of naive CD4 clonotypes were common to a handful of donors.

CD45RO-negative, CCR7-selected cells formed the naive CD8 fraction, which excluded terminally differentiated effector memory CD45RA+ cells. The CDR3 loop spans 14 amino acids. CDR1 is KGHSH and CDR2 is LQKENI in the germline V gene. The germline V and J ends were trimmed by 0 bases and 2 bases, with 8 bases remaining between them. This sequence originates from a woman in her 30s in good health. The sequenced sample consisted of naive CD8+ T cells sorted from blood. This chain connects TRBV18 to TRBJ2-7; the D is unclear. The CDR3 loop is CASSPPGQTYEQYF. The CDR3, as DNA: TGTGCCAGCTCACCACCGGGCCAGACCTACGAGCAGTACTTC.